Below are 21 T cell receptor beta chains sequenced from a single sample in a study of human T cells and chemical hapten exposure. Each CDR3 protein is one row after TCRdb ran MiXCR on the RACE reads. The table includes 180,000 or so distinct CDR3 sequences, about 25% detected once. Time point meaning: patch test 3, about 24 weeks after DPC sensitization. Treatment specified: therapeutic diphenylcyclopropenone sensitization with weekly scalp DPC. Sample: whole blood, taken in connection with sensitization to the hapten diphenylcyclopropenone (DPC). Every receptor here comes from a woman in her 40s with alopecia areata. Some clones in this sample may be carry-over from other donors' samples.

This chain joins TRBV4-2 and TRBJ1-5; no definite D call. CDR3 length equals 13 residues. Trimming left V 3 bases short and J 7 bases short, with 10 bases between. Germline V CDR1 and CDR2: LGHNA, YNFKEQ. In DNA form, the CDR3 reads TGTGCCAGCAGCCAGGTCGGGGAACAGCCCCAGCATTTT. This encodes CASSQVGEQPQHF.

V usage is TRBV6-1 and J usage is TRBJ1-6; D is undetermined. The CDR3 length is 13 residues. Germline-derived CDR1 and CDR2 are MNHNS and SASEGT. V lost 2 bases and J 4 bases, leaving 3 bases between the germline ends. Here the CDR3 reads CASSERYNSPLHF. The CDR3 region has the DNA TGTGCCAGCAGTGAACGGTATAATTCACCCCTCCACTTT.

This chain uses TRBV3-1 with TRBJ2-1, with D unclear. Germline CDR1 LGHDT, CDR2 YNNKEL (reference sequence). Trimming stripped 0 bases from V and 4 bases from J, with 7 bases between. This CDR3 has 14 amino acids. For the CDR3, the DNA is TGTGCCAGCAGCCAAGATTCCGGTTACAATGAGCAGTTCTTC. As protein: CASSQDSGYNEQFF.

This clonotype was found a few times. The genes are TRBV29-1 and TRBJ1-6; the D gene is possibly TRBD1 (6 bases). CDR1 and CDR2 from the germline V gene are SQVTM and ANQGSEA. The ends were cut back, 4 bases at V and 10 bases at J, with 14 bases in the middle. This CDR3 contains 13 residues. In DNA, the CDR3 is TGCAGCGTTGTCTGGACAGAGGGGTCACCCCTCCACTTT. Its protein is CSVVWTEGSPLHF.

This rearrangement joins TRBV20-1 to TRBJ1-1, with TRBD1 identical over 9 bases. Trimming at V came to 6 bases and at J to 4 bases, leaving 3 bases not matched to a gene. The CDR3 sequence is 12 residues long. Germline values: CDR1 DFQATT, CDR2 SNEGSKA (reference sequence). CDR3: CSALTGGTEAFF. The CDR3 DNA follows: TGCAGTGCCCTGACAGGGGGCACTGAAGCTTTCTTT.

The CDR3 DNA is TGTGCCAGCAGTTACACACACCACGGCCCCTACGAGCAGTACTTC. It specifies CASSYTHHGPYEQYF. The chain has TRBV6-2 or TRBV6-3 and TRBJ2-7, with D unresolved. CDR1 and CDR2 (germline): MNHEY, SVGEGT. Trimming stripped 2 bases from V and 2 bases from J, with 13 bases between. This CDR3 comprises 15 residues.

At least ten counts were recorded for this clonotype. The V gene is TRBV20-1, the J gene TRBJ2-1; D remains ambiguous. Germline V gene sequence: CDR1 DFQATT, CDR2 SNEGSKA (reference sequence). V lost 6 bases, J lost 0 bases, and 15 bases lay in between. This CDR3 is 15 amino acids long. Written as DNA, the CDR3 is TGCAGTGCCATGACGGGCCTGAGCTCCTACAATGAGCAGTTCTTC. Translation: CSAMTGLSSYNEQFF.

The sample holds a few counts of this clonotype. The V call is TRBV24-1, the J call TRBJ2-1; maybe TRBD2 (5 bases). Germline V gene sequence: CDR1 KGHDR, CDR2 SFDVKD. The CDR3 consists of 16 residues. The V end was cut by 5 bases, the J end by 6 bases, with 19 bases between. The CDR3 DNA reads TGTGCCACCAGTGCCCCCCCCGGAGGAAGCAGCAATGAGCAGTTCTTC. Translated: CATSAPPGGSSNEQFF.

The chain combines TRBV5-1 with TRBJ2-5, with 11 positions matching TRBD2. Losses at the gene ends were 0 bases for V and 3 bases for J; bases not matched to a gene: 4. Per germline, CDR1 SGHRS and CDR2 YFSETQ. The CDR3 runs to 16 residues. As DNA, the CDR3 is TGCGCCAGCAGCTTGGGACTAGCGGGATCTGAAGAGACCCAGTACTTC. It codes for CASSLGLAGSEETQYF.

The rearrangement links TRBV5-6 to TRBJ2-5, with 7 bases that match TRBD2. CDR1 and CDR2 from the germline V gene are SGHDT and YYEEEE. Trimming cost V 4 bases and J 4 bases; bases outside gene matches: 16. The CDR3 is made up of 17 amino acids. The CDR3 DNA sequence: TGTGCCAGCAGCCCCCTGTTGGGGGGGGGTGCCTTAGAGACCCAGTACTTC. Protein product: CASSPLLGGGALETQYF. The full variable domain, in which reference TRBV5-6 and TRBJ2-5 provide the parts outside the CDR3, is DAGVTQSPTHLIKTRGQQVTLRCSPKSGHDTVSWYQQALGQGPQFIFQYYEEEERQRGNFPDRFSGHQFPNYSSELNVNALLLGDSALYLCASSPLLGGGALETQYFGPGTRLLVL.

V and J are TRBV7-9 and TRBJ2-2; D call uncertain. The CDR3 spans 12 residues. Germline CDR1 and CDR2: SEHNR and FQNEAQ (reference sequence). V was pared by 6 bases and J by 3 bases, with 5 bases between. Written as DNA, the CDR3 is TGTGCCAGCAGGGCAGACACCGGGGAGCTGTTTTTT. It codes for CASRADTGELFF.

The genes are TRBV28 and TRBJ2-1; D gene ambiguous. V was clipped by 6 bases and J by 0 bases, with 12 bases between them. Looked up from germline, CDR1 is MDHEN and CDR2 is SYDVKM. This CDR3 contains 15 residues. The CDR3 DNA follows: TGTGCCAGCAGACCCTTCACCCCCTCCTACAATGAGCAGTTCTTC. As protein: CASRPFTPSYNEQFF. The whole variable domain, filled in from reference TRBV28 and TRBJ2-1, reads DVKVTQSSRYLVKRTGEKVFLECVQDMDHENMFWYRQDPGLGLRLIYFSYDVKMKEKGDIPEGYSVSREKKERFSLILESASTNQTSMYLCASRPFTPSYNEQFFGPGTRLTVL.

The rearrangement uses TRBV15 and TRBJ2-2; D is undetermined. V lost 0 bases and J 2 bases, leaving 7 bases between the germline ends. CDR1 is LNHNV and CDR2 is YYDKDF in the germline V gene (reference sequence). CDR3 length equals 15 residues. The CDR3 bases are TGTGCCACCAGCAGAGATCTGGGCAACACCGGGGAGCTGTTTTTT. Protein product: CATSRDLGNTGELFF.

The chain employs TRBV6-6 and TRBJ2-3; the D gene could be TRBD1 or TRBD2 (5 bases each). Trimming shortened V by 6 bases and J by 2 bases, and 12 bases separated the two germline ends. The CDR3 runs 14 residues. Germline V lookup: CDR1 MNHNY, CDR2 SVGAGI (reference sequence). CDR3 amino acids: CASRSEGNTDTQYF. CDR3 nucleotides: TGTGCCAGCAGGTCCGAGGGGAACACAGATACGCAGTATTTT.

This clonotype came up a few times. This rearrangement joins TRBV20-1 to TRBJ1-1; D might be TRBD1 (5 bases). The CDR3 spans 13 residues. Trimming stripped 3 bases from V and 3 bases from J, with 11 bases between. The germline gives CDR1 DFQATT, CDR2 SNEGSKA (reference sequence). CDR3 amino acids: CSARIGGYTEAFF. CDR3 DNA sequence: TGCAGTGCTAGGATCGGGGGGTACACTGAAGCTTTCTTT.

This clonotype was counted a few times. V gene TRBV28 combines with J gene TRBJ2-5; D might be TRBD2 (6 bases). The germline V gene encodes CDR1 MDHEN and CDR2 SYDVKM. This CDR3 region has 14 residues. V was clipped by 2 bases and J by 5 bases, with 12 bases between them. DNA for the CDR3: TGTGCCAGCAGTTTAGAAACTAGCCCCGAGACCCAGTACTTC. It encodes CASSLETSPETQYF.

The rearrangement links TRBV25-1 to TRBJ2-7; TRBD2 aligns across 9 bases. Germline V gene lookup returns CDR1 MGHDK and CDR2 SYGVNS. The CDR3 is 14 amino acids. The V and J ends lost 3 bases and 2 bases, in that order; junction bases with no gene match: 2. The CDR3 bases are TGTGCCAGCAGTGATCCTAGCGGGACCTACGAGCAGTACTTC. Its translation is CASSDPSGTYEQYF.

The rearrangement links TRBV24-1 to TRBJ1-1, with TRBD1 as a possible D gene (6 bases). Looked up from germline, CDR1 is KGHDR and CDR2 is SFDVKD. The CDR3 is made up of 14 amino acids. V was cut by 5 bases and J by 1 base, with 10 bases left in between. This CDR3 is CATSATTGNTEAFF. DNA for the CDR3: TGTGCCACCAGTGCCACGACAGGGAACACTGAAGCTTTCTTT.

This clonotype has more than one count but fewer than ten. The gene calls are TRBV6-5 and TRBJ2-2, with no clear D. The V gene lost 5 bases and the J gene lost 6 bases, with 13 bases spanning the gap. The CDR3 runs to 14 residues. CDR1 and CDR2 (germline): MNHEY, SVGAGI. The CDR3 DNA reads as TGTGCCAGCAGTACCCAGCCCTTACCCGGGGAGCTGTTTTTT. Protein product: CASSTQPLPGELFF.

This clonotype was counted ten times or more. The rearrangement joins TRBV9 to TRBJ2-2; weak D call: TRBD2 (5 bases). The CDR3 has 14 residues. The germline V gene encodes CDR1 SGDLS and CDR2 YYNGEE. Trimming left V 1 base short and J 1 base short, with 5 bases between. The CDR3 DNA follows: TGTGCCAGCAGCGTAAGCGGGAACACCGGGGAGCTGTTTTTT. Its translation is CASSVSGNTGELFF.

Points on this clonotype: Compared with germline, one end of the junction differs, possibly owing to a read error. This sequence joins TRBV20-1 and TRBJ2-3; 8 nucleotides line up with TRBD2. Germline CDR1 is DFQATT and CDR2 is SNEGSKA (reference sequence). The CDR3 sequence is 13 residues long. CDR3 DNA: TGCAGTGCTAGAGATTTGGCAGGTAGCGGGAAGGATTTT. It yields the protein CSARDLAGSGKDF.